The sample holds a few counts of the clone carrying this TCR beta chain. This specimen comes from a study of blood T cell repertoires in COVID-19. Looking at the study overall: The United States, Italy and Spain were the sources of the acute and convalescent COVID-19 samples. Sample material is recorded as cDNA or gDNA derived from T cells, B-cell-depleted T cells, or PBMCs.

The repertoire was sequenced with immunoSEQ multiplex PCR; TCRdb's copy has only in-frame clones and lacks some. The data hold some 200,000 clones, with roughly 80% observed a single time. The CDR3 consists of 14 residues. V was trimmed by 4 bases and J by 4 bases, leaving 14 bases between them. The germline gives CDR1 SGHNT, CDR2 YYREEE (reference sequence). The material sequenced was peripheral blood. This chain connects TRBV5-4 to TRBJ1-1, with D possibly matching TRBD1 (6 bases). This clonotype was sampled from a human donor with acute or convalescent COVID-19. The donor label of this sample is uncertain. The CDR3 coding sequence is TGTGCCAGCAGCCCGGGACACTTGAGCACTGAAGCTTTCTTT. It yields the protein CASSPGHLSTEAFF.